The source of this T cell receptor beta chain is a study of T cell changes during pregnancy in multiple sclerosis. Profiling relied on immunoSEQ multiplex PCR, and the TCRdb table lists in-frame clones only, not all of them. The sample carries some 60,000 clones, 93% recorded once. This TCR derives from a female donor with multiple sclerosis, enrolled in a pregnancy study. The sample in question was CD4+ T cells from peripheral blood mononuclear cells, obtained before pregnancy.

In nucleotides, the CDR3 is TGTGCCAGCAGCGTAGATGGCGGGCCCTACAATGAGCAGTTCTTC. Protein product: CASSVDGGPYNEQFF. This chain joins TRBV9 and TRBJ2-1, with a tentative D call TRBD2 (5 bases). The V and J ends lost 0 bases and 2 bases respectively, with 9 bases between them. The CDR3 sequence is 15 residues long. Per the germline V gene, CDR1 is SGDLS and CDR2 is YYNGEE.